The 27 T cell receptor beta chains below come from one sample, sequenced in a study of cytotoxic CD8 clonotypes in ibrutinib-treated CLL. Assay: immunoSEQ multiplex PCR; the TCRdb copy retains only in-frame clones and omits some. The sample yields some 76,000 clones, 75% to 90% seen once. The sequenced sample was PBMCs, obtained after 24 months of ibrutinib treatment. The receptor set was obtained from a human donor with chronic lymphocytic leukemia.

The J gene is TRBJ2-1, the V gene TRBV29-1; no reliable D call. The CDR3 extends over 12 amino acids. V lost 5 bases and J lost 2, with 7 bases in between. Germline CDR1 reads SQVTM; CDR2 reads ANQGSEA. The CDR3: CSVRTTYNEQFF. CDR3 nucleotides: TGCAGCGTTCGGACCACCTACAATGAGCAGTTCTTC.

This sequence joins TRBV10-3 and TRBJ2-2, with D tentatively TRBD1 (6 bases). The length of the CDR3 is 14 residues. From germline, CDR1 is ENHRY and CDR2 SYGVKD. Trimming removed 7 bases at V and 2 bases at J, with 11 bases between. CDR3 coding DNA: TGTGCCATCAAGGGGACATTAAACACCGGGGAGCTGTTTTTT. Its protein is CAIKGTLNTGELFF.

The rearrangement joins TRBV7-9 to TRBJ2-2, with TRBD2 as a possible D gene (6 bases). Germline assignment: CDR1 SEHNR and CDR2 FQNEAQ (reference sequence). Trimming took off 1 base at V and 6 bases at J, with 18 bases between the two ends. The CDR3 is 17 amino acids. The CDR3 coding sequence is TGTGCCAGCAGCTTAGAATCGCGGAGGGGACGCGCCGGGGAGCTGTTTTTT. It is translated as CASSLESRRGRAGELFF.

This chain uses TRBV10-2 with TRBJ2-3; TRBD1 aligns across 9 bases. Germline V gives CDR1 WSHSY, CDR2 SAAADI. The CDR3 runs to 14 residues. V trimming: 8 bases; J trimming: 0 bases; junction bases outside the gene matches: 3. The CDR3 nucleotides read TGCGCCAGCCGGACAGGGGCTAGCACAGATACGCAGTATTTT. Residues: CASRTGASTDTQYF.

The chain joins TRBV11-2 to TRBJ2-2; D gene uncertain. V was clipped by 4 bases and J by 5 bases, with 11 bases between them. The length of the CDR3 is 14 residues. Germline V gives CDR1 SGHAT, CDR2 FQNNGV. The CDR3 protein is CASSWAFGTGELFF. CDR3 in DNA: TGTGCCAGCAGCTGGGCCTTTGGGACCGGGGAGCTGTTTTTT.

The rearrangement joins TRBV6-5 to TRBJ2-7, with 15 positions matching TRBD2. J was trimmed by 2 bases and V by 7 bases; bases with no gene match: 3. This CDR3 has 15 residues. Germline CDR1 and CDR2: MNHEY and SVGAGI. CDR3 region: CASKGLAGGTYEQYF. CDR3 in DNA: TGTGCCAGCAAGGGACTAGCGGGAGGCACCTACGAGCAGTACTTC.

The chain links TRBV5-3 to TRBJ2-7, with D tentatively TRBD1 or TRBD2 (6 bases each). TRBV5-3 is annotated as an ORF whose role is uncertain. This CDR3 is 14 amino acids long. V dropped 1 base and J dropped 7 bases, with 15 bases sitting between them. CDR3 nucleotide sequence: TGTGCCAGAAGCTTGTCGGGGGCTTTGGGGGAGCAGTACTTC. Translation: CARSLSGALGEQYF.

This clone was picked up a small number of times. The rearrangement links TRBV11-2 to TRBJ2-3; D may be TRBD2 (5 bases). The CDR3 consists of 14 residues. The V gene lost 5 bases and the J gene lost 6 bases, with 15 bases spanning the gap. Looked up from germline, CDR1 is SGHAT and CDR2 is FQNNGV. The DNA for the CDR3 is TGTGCCAGCAGCGCTGTGGCGGGTCGGGATACGCAGTATTTT. This codes for CASSAVAGRDTQYF.

The rearrangement links TRBV7-9 to TRBJ2-3; D is perhaps TRBD1 (5 bases). CDR3 length equals 13 residues. Per germline, CDR1 SEHNR and CDR2 FQNEAQ (reference sequence). With 4 bases removed from V and 3 bases from J, the gap between germline ends came to 8 bases. The CDR3 region is CASSSRQTDTQYF. As DNA, the CDR3 is TGTGCCAGCAGCTCGAGACAGACAGATACGCAGTATTTT.

This clone turned up a few times. The chain carries TRBV21-1 and TRBJ2-7; the table assigns TRBD2, which was not confirmed against the DNA. TRBV21-1 is designated a pseudogene. The CDR3 contains 17 residues. The CDR3 region is CASVARGLAGLPYEQYF. CDR3 in DNA: TGTGCCAGCGTAGCAAGGGGCCTAGCGGGCCTCCCCTACGAGCAGTACTTC.

The chain carries TRBV27 and TRBJ2-1; 9 bases align to TRBD2. From germline, CDR1 is MNHEY and CDR2 SMNVEV (reference sequence). V was pared by 8 bases and J by 0 bases, with 8 bases of the junction left unmatched. This CDR3 spans 16 amino acids. The CDR3 sequence is CASGGASGNSYNEQFF. CDR3 nucleotide sequence: TGTGCCAGCGGCGGGGCTAGCGGGAACTCCTACAATGAGCAGTTCTTC.

This clone was detected once. No conserved phenylalanine or tryptophan is present at the end of the CDR3, so a read error is the likely explanation. The CDR3 nucleotides are TGTGCCTGGAGTGGCGGGGACACTGAAGCTTTCTCT. As protein: CAWSGGDTEAFS. The chain combines TRBV30 with TRBJ1-1; D not resolved. Trimming shortened V by 1 base and J by 3 bases, and 6 bases separated the two germline ends. This CDR3 has 12 residues. The germline CDR1 and CDR2 sequences are GTSNPN and SVGIG (reference sequence).

The chain carries TRBV5-1 and TRBJ2-3; TRBD2 matches 12 bases. The CDR3 runs to 18 residues. J lost 0 bases, V lost 4 bases, and 9 bases had no gene match. The germline gives CDR1 SGHRS, CDR2 YFSETQ. CDR3 sequence (DNA): TGCGCCAGCAGCCCCCTCGGGACTAGCGGGCCGAGCACAGATACGCAGTATTTT. Residues: CASSPLGTSGPSTDTQYF.

The CDR3 sequence: CATELGQGGNSEQFF. CDR3 DNA: TGTGCCACGGAACTGGGACAGGGTGGCAACAGTGAGCAGTTCTTC. The rearrangement joins TRBV28 to TRBJ2-1, with 9 positions matching TRBD1. This CDR3 is built from 15 residues. Per germline, CDR1 MDHEN and CDR2 SYDVKM. Unmatched junction bases numbered 16, after V lost 10 bases and J lost 9 bases.

The CDR3 region has the DNA TGTGCCAGCAGCTCCGCCGGGGCGGTAATCTACAATGAGCAGTTCTTC. It codes for CASSSAGAVIYNEQFF. V is TRBV28 and J is TRBJ2-1; D is perhaps TRBD1 or TRBD2 (5 bases each). V shed 6 bases and J shed 3 bases, with 18 bases lying between them. This CDR3 has 16 residues. CDR1 and CDR2 (germline): MDHEN, SYDVKM.

This clone was counted a single time. The rearrangement joins TRBV19 to TRBJ2-1; 8 bases are a match to TRBD2. Germline CDR1 reads LNHDA; CDR2 reads SQIVND (reference sequence). The CDR3 sequence is 15 residues long. With V trimmed by 5 bases and J by 4 bases, 7 bases remained unmatched. Written as DNA, the CDR3 is TGTGCCAGTAGTGTGCGAAGCGGGGGATACAATGAGCAGTTCTTC. Its protein is CASSVRSGGYNEQFF. The variable domain in full, completed from reference TRBV19 and TRBJ2-1, reads DGGITQSPKYLFRKEGQNVTLSCEQNLNHDAMYWYRQDPGQGLRLIYYSQIVNDFQKGDIAEGYSVSREKKESFPLTVTSAQKNPTAFYLCASSVRSGGYNEQFFGPGTRLTVL.

The rearrangement links TRBV28 to TRBJ2-7; D remains unclear. Germline CDR1 is MDHEN and CDR2 is SYDVKM. CDR3 length equals 14 residues. Trimming pared 6 bases from V and 2 bases from J, leaving 14 bases between. The CDR3 sequence: CASSSVGRTYEQYF. CDR3 nucleotide sequence: TGTGCCAGCAGCTCAGTGGGCCGGACCTACGAGCAGTACTTC.

This chain links TRBV19 with TRBJ1-5; D unclear. The germline CDR1 and CDR2 sequences are LNHDA and SQIVND (reference sequence). This CDR3 is 10 amino acids long. V was clipped by 8 bases and J by 4 bases, with 3 bases between them. The CDR3 spells CASGNQPQHF. In DNA form, the CDR3 reads TGTGCCAGTGGAAATCAGCCCCAGCATTTT.

This chain links TRBV28 with TRBJ1-2; D uncertain. Germline CDR1 reads MDHEN; CDR2 reads SYDVKM. This CDR3 is 12 amino acids long. V was cut by 6 bases and J by 1 base, with 6 bases left in between. The CDR3 sequence is CASRQINYGYTF. The CDR3 DNA sequence: TGTGCCAGCAGACAGATTAACTATGGCTACACCTTC.

CDR3 region: CASRDRSRAGGTQYF. In DNA form, the CDR3 reads TGTGCCAGTAGAGATAGGTCCAGGGCCGGGGGGACCCAGTACTTC. V usage is TRBV19 and J usage is TRBJ2-5; D is perhaps TRBD2 (6 bases). Looked up from germline, CDR1 is LNHDA and CDR2 is SQIVND (reference sequence). Trimming cost V 6 bases and J 7 bases, with 21 bases left between them. This CDR3 comprises 15 residues. The complete variable domain, with remaining parts taken from reference TRBV19 and TRBJ2-5, reads DGGITQSPKYLFRKEGQNVTLSCEQNLNHDAMYWYRQDPGQGLRLIYYSQIVNDFQKGDIAEGYSVSREKKESFPLTVTSAQKNPTAFYLCASRDRSRAGGTQYFGPGTRLLVL.

As concerns this clone: The same CDR3 can be traced to other DNA sequences in this sample. The V and J genes are TRBV5-1 and TRBJ2-5, with TRBD1 matching 8 bases. Germline-derived CDR1 and CDR2 are SGHRS and YFSETQ. Trimming cost V 8 bases and J 5 bases; bases outside gene matches: 8. The CDR3 sequence is 13 residues long. The CDR3 region has the DNA TGCGCCAGTAGACCGGACAGGGACGAGACCCAGTACTTC. Amino acid sequence: CASRPDRDETQYF.

J is TRBJ1-5 and V is TRBV18; tentatively, D is TRBD1 (5 bases). The germline V gene has CDR1 KGHSH and CDR2 LQKENI. The CDR3 totals 14 residues. The ends were cut back, 3 bases at V and 6 bases at J, with 12 bases in the middle. CDR3: CASSPSPQGQPQHF. CDR3 nucleotide sequence: TGTGCCAGCTCACCTTCCCCGCAGGGTCAGCCCCAGCATTTT.

This clone was detected ten times or more. V is TRBV19 and J is TRBJ1-5, with TRBD1 matching 10 bases. V gave up 7 bases and J gave up 7 bases; unmatched junction bases: 10. The CDR3 runs 15 residues. CDR1 and CDR2 (germline): LNHDA, SQIVND (reference sequence). The CDR3 DNA reads as TGTGCCAGTAACCGCCGGAGGACAGGGGGGCAGCCCCAGCATTTT. Translation: CASNRRRTGGQPQHF.

The chain carries TRBV11-2 and TRBJ2-7; D uncertain. Trimming took 5 bases from V and 3 from J, leaving 8 bases between them. Germline CDR1 is SGHAT and CDR2 is FQNNGV. The CDR3 spans 12 residues. The CDR3, as DNA: TGTGCCAGCAGCATGCTCAGCTACGAGCAGTACTTC. It encodes CASSMLSYEQYF.

The chain links TRBV2 to TRBJ2-5; D may be TRBD1 or TRBD2 (5 bases each). Trimming removed 0 bases from V and 12 bases from J, with 20 bases in between. Germline V CDR1 and CDR2: SNHLY, FYNNEI. The CDR3 has 15 amino acids. The CDR3 nucleotides are TGTGCCAGCAGTGAAGCCCTCGGTGGGGGTGGTGTGAAGTACTTC. It yields the protein CASSEALGGGGVKYF.

The rearrangement links TRBV30 to TRBJ1-5, with 7 bases lining up with TRBD1. The CDR3 length is 13 residues. Germline assignment: CDR1 GTSNPN and CDR2 SVGIG (reference sequence). The trim removed 2 bases at V and 5 bases at J, leaving 3 bases unmatched. The CDR3 here is CAWSLRGDQPQHF. Here the CDR3 DNA reads TGTGCCTGGAGTCTCAGGGGGGATCAGCCCCAGCATTTT.

The chain recombines TRBV5-4 with TRBJ1-2; 9 bases are a match to TRBD1. The CDR3 consists of 13 residues. The junction had 4 bases not matched to a gene; V was cut back by 2 bases and J by 8 bases. CDR1 and CDR2 from the germline V gene are SGHNT and YYREEE (reference sequence). The CDR3 reads CASSLQGAIGYTF. The CDR3 region has the DNA TGTGCCAGCAGCTTACAGGGGGCTATCGGCTACACCTTC.